One sample yielded the 20 T cell receptor beta chains listed below, sequenced in a study of blood T cell repertoires in COVID-19. This table comes from immunoSEQ multiplex PCR, and its TCRdb copy is limited to in-frame clones, with some not included. This sample yields a few hundred thousand clones, of which around 86% are seen a single time; 1.5% to 2% belongs to the top ten. Input material: peripheral blood. The source is a woman aged 50 to 65 with acute or convalescent COVID-19.

The chain couples TRBV30 to TRBJ2-1, with 11 bases matching TRBD2. The CDR3 is made up of 15 amino acids. CDR1 GTSNPN and CDR2 SVGIG come from the germline V gene (reference sequence). The V and J ends lost 2 bases and 8 bases, in that order; junction bases with no gene match: 8. The CDR3 DNA is TGTGCCTGGAGTCCACTAGCGGGGGTCTGGGATGAGCAGTTCTTC. Its protein product is CAWSPLAGVWDEQFF.

This clone was detected once. The V gene is TRBV19, the J gene TRBJ1-5; D is unresolved. CDR1 is LNHDA, CDR2 SQIVND, per germline (reference sequence). V lost 9 bases and J lost 2, with 20 bases in between. There are 16 residues in the CDR3. DNA of the CDR3: TGTGCCAGCCAATCCTCTTCAGGCCGAGGCAATCAGCCCCAGCATTTT. Protein product: CASQSSSGRGNQPQHF.

In its sample, this clone was seen once. The chain joins TRBV29-1 to TRBJ2-7; 7 bases line up with TRBD2. CDR1 is SQVTM and CDR2 is ANQGSEA in the germline V gene. The J segment lost 0 bases and the V segment lost 3 bases, leaving 2 bases of the junction unmatched. This CDR3 contains 13 residues. The CDR3 DNA reads TGCAGCGTTGATGGCGGGGGCTCCTACGAGCAGTACTTC. Amino acid sequence: CSVDGGGSYEQYF.

The V call is TRBV29-1, the J call TRBJ2-1; no clear D. CDR3 length equals 13 residues. Germline V gene sequence: CDR1 SQVTM, CDR2 ANQGSEA. Trimming stripped 5 bases from V and 1 base from J, with 9 bases between. CDR3 DNA sequence: TGCAGCGTTCAGCGCCAATCCTACAATGAGCAGTTCTTC. As protein: CSVQRQSYNEQFF.

This sequence joins TRBV6-2 or TRBV6-3 and TRBJ2-7, with D possibly being TRBD1 (5 bases). The CDR3 covers 15 residues. Germline V gene data show CDR1 as MNHEY and CDR2 as SVGEGT. V was shortened by 6 bases and J by 0 bases, with 15 bases between the two germline ends. CDR3 DNA: TGTGCCAGCAGCCCCGGACATCGCTCCTCCTACGAGCAGTACTTC. This sequence encodes CASSPGHRSSYEQYF.

V is TRBV5-5 and J is TRBJ2-7, with 8 bases aligning to TRBD1. Germline V gives CDR1 SGHKS, CDR2 YYEKEE (reference sequence). The V gene end was trimmed by 2 bases and the J gene end by 3 bases; junction bases not matched to a gene: 7. The CDR3 has 15 residues. CDR3 nucleotides: TGTGCCAGCAGCTTAATTCGGACAGGGTTCTACGAGCAGTACTTC. It codes for CASSLIRTGFYEQYF.

The CDR3 here is CASSGGDGTDTQYF. CDR3 DNA: TGTGCCAGCAGCGGCGGGGATGGCACAGATACGCAGTATTTT. The chain couples TRBV2 to TRBJ2-3, with D possibly TRBD2 on 6 matching bases. Germline V gives CDR1 SNHLY, CDR2 FYNNEI. This CDR3 spans 14 amino acids. Trimming removed 6 bases at V and 1 base at J, with 11 bases between.

The chain couples TRBV19 to TRBJ1-2, with D tentatively TRBD1 (6 bases). V shed 3 bases and J shed 4 bases, with 12 bases lying between them. Germline CDR1 LNHDA, CDR2 SQIVND (reference sequence). The CDR3 runs 14 residues. CDR3 loop: CASSMGTRVYGYTF. The CDR3 DNA is TGTGCCAGTAGTATGGGGACAAGGGTCTATGGCTACACCTTC.

This clone was detected only once. This rearrangement joins TRBV5-5 to TRBJ1-1; no clear D. Germline V gene sequence: CDR1 SGHKS, CDR2 YYEKEE (reference sequence). V lost 0 bases and J lost 1, with 4 bases in between. The CDR3 consists of 13 residues. The CDR3 bases are TGTGCCAGCAGCTTGGGGAGGAACACTGAAGCTTTCTTT. Translation gives CASSLGRNTEAFF.

The J gene is TRBJ2-7, the V gene TRBV7-8; D possibly corresponds to TRBD2 (6 bases). The germline V gene encodes CDR1 SGHVS and CDR2 FQNEAQ. The CDR3 extends over 14 amino acids. Trimming took 8 bases from V and 0 from J, leaving 14 bases between them. The CDR3 region is CASRRDPSSYEQYF. Written as DNA, the CDR3 is TGTGCCAGCCGGAGGGACCCCAGCTCCTACGAGCAGTACTTC.

This chain uses TRBV29-1 with TRBJ1-4; D might be TRBD1 (6 bases). Trimming removed 7 bases from V and 8 bases from J, with 11 bases in between. The germline CDR1 and CDR2 sequences are SQVTM and ANQGSEA. This CDR3 spans 11 amino acids. The CDR3 DNA follows: TGCAGCGCCCGGGACATCGAAAAACTGTTTTTT. This gives the protein CSARDIEKLFF.

The gene calls are TRBV7-9 and TRBJ2-7, with a weak D call TRBD1 (6 bases). Germline-derived CDR1 and CDR2 are SEHNR and FQNEAQ (reference sequence). Deletions cut 1 base from V and 0 bases from J, with 7 bases between. The CDR3 totals 14 residues. This CDR3 is CASSLGGRSYEQYF. The CDR3 DNA reads TGTGCCAGCAGCTTAGGGGGGCGCTCCTACGAGCAGTACTTC.

V gene TRBV6-2 or TRBV6-3 combines with J gene TRBJ1-2; possible D gene TRBD1, 5 bases. With 6 bases removed from V and 4 bases from J, the gap between germline ends came to 18 bases. CDR1 and CDR2 from the germline V gene are MNHEY and SVGEGT. The CDR3 is 15 residues long. CDR3 sequence (DNA): TGTGCCAGCAGCAGACAGAGCCCGGCTAGCTATGGCTACACCTTC. Translation gives CASSRQSPASYGYTF.

The chain recombines TRBV5-1 with TRBJ2-6, with 12 nucleotides matching TRBD1. V was clipped by 4 bases and J by 4 bases; unmatched bases: 9. The length of the CDR3 is 18 residues. The germline CDR1 and CDR2 sequences are SGHRS and YFSETQ. This CDR3 reads CASSPGQGAQIGANVLTF. The CDR3 DNA follows: TGCGCCAGCAGCCCGGGACAGGGGGCGCAAATCGGGGCCAACGTCCTGACTTTC.

This chain connects TRBV12-3 or TRBV12-4 to TRBJ2-1, with D uncertain. This CDR3 has 11 amino acids. Trimming left V 6 bases short and J 3 bases short, with 3 bases between. The CDR3 loop reads CASRSYNEQFF. The CDR3 DNA is TGTGCCAGCAGGAGCTACAATGAGCAGTTCTTC.

This clone was recorded a few times. V is TRBV4-1 and J is TRBJ2-4, with D tentatively TRBD2 (5 bases). V was cut by 0 bases and J by 6 bases, with 12 bases left in between. Per germline, CDR1 MGHRA and CDR2 YSYEKL. This CDR3 is 15 amino acids long. CDR3 in amino acids: CASSQEDGIGNIQYF. DNA for the CDR3: TGCGCCAGCAGCCAAGAAGACGGGATCGGAAACATTCAGTACTTC.

The genes are TRBV11-2 and TRBJ1-2; maybe TRBD1 (6 bases). CDR3 size: 14 residues. V lost 4 bases, J lost 2 bases, and 11 bases lay in between. CDR1 and CDR2 (germline): SGHAT, FQNNGV. This chain's CDR3 is CASSSYRENYGYTF. CDR3 coding DNA: TGTGCCAGCAGCTCTTACAGGGAGAACTATGGCTACACCTTC.

The J gene is TRBJ2-5, the V gene TRBV3-1 (or the pseudogene TRBV3-2), with 9 bases matching TRBD1. Germline CDR1 is LGHDT and CDR2 is YNNKEL (reference sequence). V was pared by 1 base and J by 3 bases, with 6 bases of the junction left unmatched. The CDR3 is 16 residues long. CDR3 sequence: CASSQVGTGFEETQYF. DNA of the CDR3: TGTGCCAGCAGCCAAGTGGGGACAGGGTTTGAAGAGACCCAGTACTTC.

The chain is built from TRBV7-9 and TRBJ1-3, with D unclear. This CDR3 has 13 residues. Per germline, CDR1 SEHNR and CDR2 FQNEAQ (reference sequence). V lost 2 bases and J 1 base, leaving 3 bases between the germline ends. DNA of the CDR3: TGTGCCAGCAGCTTATATTCTGGAAACACCATATATTTT. Translation: CASSLYSGNTIYF.

The gene calls are TRBV6-5 and TRBJ2-1; TRBD2 matches at 8 bases. Germline-derived CDR1 and CDR2 are MNHEY and SVGAGI. The CDR3 totals 15 residues. Unmatched junction bases numbered 3, after V lost 2 bases and J lost 3 bases. The DNA of the CDR3 is TGTGCCAGCAGTTACAGGGCGGGGGGCTACAATGAGCAGTTCTTC. It yields the protein CASSYRAGGYNEQFF.